The 20 T cell receptor beta chains presented below share a single source sample, sequenced in a study of cytomegalovirus exposure and HLA in healthy donors. The study ran its PCR with 60 Vbeta and 13 Jbeta primers. Data came from immunoSEQ multiplex PCR; TCRdb stores just in-frame clones and leaves some out. This sample's table reports 56,000 or so clones. The sample consisted of PBMCs. The receptor set was obtained from a female donor in good health and CMV-seronegative.

The V and J genes are TRBV6-4 and TRBJ2-3; 7 bases are shared with TRBD2. Germline loops: CDR1 MRHNA, CDR2 SNTAGT. The CDR3 length is 14 residues. V shed 3 bases, J shed 4 bases, and the junction held 4 bases outside the gene matches. This chain's CDR3 is CASSETGGSDTQYF. Written as DNA, the CDR3 is TGTGCCAGCAGTGAAACGGGGGGATCAGATACGCAGTATTTT.

The rearrangement links TRBV5-1 to TRBJ2-7, with 8 bases identical to TRBD2. The V and J ends lost 5 bases and 5 bases, in that order; junction bases with no gene match: 9. CDR1 and CDR2 from the germline V gene are SGHRS and YFSETQ. This CDR3 region has 14 residues. Written as DNA, the CDR3 is TGCGCCAGCAGTTTCAGCGGGAGTGACGACGAGCAGTACTTC. As protein: CASSFSGSDDEQYF.

The chain couples TRBV6-1 to TRBJ1-5, with 7 bases fitting TRBD1. The trim removed 6 bases at V and 5 bases at J, leaving 4 bases unmatched. Germline CDR1 and CDR2: MNHNS and SASEGT. This CDR3 has 13 residues. CDR3 coding DNA: TGTGCCAGCAGCGGGACAGATGATCAGCCCCAGCATTTT. Its translation is CASSGTDDQPQHF.

This rearrangement joins TRBV19 to TRBJ1-2, with no clear D. Trimming left V 0 bases short and J 4 bases short, with 12 bases between. The CDR3 consists of 15 residues. Germline V gene sequence: CDR1 LNHDA, CDR2 SQIVND (reference sequence). CDR3 bases: TGTGCCAGTAGTATAGATCTGGCCTGGCTCTATGGCTACACCTTC. Its protein product is CASSIDLAWLYGYTF. Using reference TRBV19 and TRBJ1-2 for the parts outside the CDR3, the full variable domain is DGGITQSPKYLFRKEGQNVTLSCEQNLNHDAMYWYRQDPGQGLRLIYYSQIVNDFQKGDIAEGYSVSREKKESFPLTVTSAQKNPTAFYLCASSIDLAWLYGYTFGSGTRLTVV.

The chain couples TRBV2 to TRBJ1-5; 7 bases agree with TRBD1. CDR3 length: 15 residues. The J segment lost 4 bases and the V segment lost 3 bases, leaving 6 bases of the junction unmatched. Germline assignment: CDR1 SNHLY and CDR2 FYNNEI. The CDR3 reads CASSETGSPNQPQHF. DNA for the CDR3: TGTGCCAGCAGTGAGACAGGGTCGCCGAATCAGCCCCAGCATTTT.

Comments on this clone: An end of the junction differs from the germline gene, which may be a read error. The rearrangement joins TRBV7-7 to TRBJ2-2, with unresolved D. This CDR3 has 13 residues. Per germline, CDR1 SSHAT and CDR2 FNYEAQ (reference sequence). The DNA for the CDR3 is TGTGCTAGCAGCCTAAGGAGAACCGGGGAGCTGTTTTTT. The encoded protein is CASSLRRTGELFF.

This rearrangement joins TRBV5-4 to TRBJ2-3; 10 nucleotides align to TRBD2. The CDR3 sequence is 15 residues long. Germline lookup yields CDR1 SGHNT and CDR2 YYREEE (reference sequence). The trim removed 1 base at V and 1 base at J, leaving 0 bases unmatched. The CDR3 DNA reads as TGTGCCAGCAGCTTGAGCGGGGGGGGCACAGATACGCAGTATTTT. Amino acids: CASSLSGGGTDTQYF.

The chain carries TRBV7-8 and TRBJ1-2, with unresolved D. Between the trimmed V and J ends, which lost 1 base and 2 bases, there was a span of 8 bases. Germline lookup yields CDR1 SGHVS and CDR2 FQNEAQ. This CDR3 comprises 14 residues. CDR3 residues: CASSLDHLNYGYTF. The DNA for the CDR3 is TGTGCCAGCAGCTTAGACCACCTAAACTATGGCTACACCTTC.

The chain joins TRBV19 to TRBJ1-5; 7 bases align to TRBD1. The CDR3 has 15 residues. Germline CDR1 is LNHDA and CDR2 is SQIVND (reference sequence). The V and J ends lost 7 bases and 6 bases, in that order; junction bases with no gene match: 12. CDR3 loop: CASKRRGTDTQPQHF. For the CDR3, the DNA is TGTGCCAGTAAACGTCGAGGGACAGATACTCAGCCCCAGCATTTT.

The chain recombines TRBV30 with TRBJ2-1, with D possibly TRBD2 on 6 matching bases. CDR1 and CDR2 from the germline V gene are GTSNPN and SVGIG (reference sequence). The CDR3 extends over 12 amino acids. The V and J ends lost 5 bases and 6 bases respectively, with 11 bases between them. CDR3 coding DNA: TGTGCCTGGGGCGGGACCATCAATGAGCAGTTCTTC. Translated: CAWGGTINEQFF.

The J gene is TRBJ1-2, the V gene TRBV2; a weak D match, TRBD1 (5 bases). Germline-derived CDR1 and CDR2 are SNHLY and FYNNEI. V lost 5 bases and J lost 0, with 13 bases in between. The CDR3 extends over 15 amino acids. The CDR3 here is CASSYSGGANYGYTF. CDR3 nucleotides: TGTGCCAGCAGTTATAGTGGAGGGGCTAACTATGGCTACACCTTC.

The chain couples TRBV5-1 to TRBJ1-2; 9 bases align to TRBD1. The germline V gene encodes CDR1 SGHRS and CDR2 YFSETQ. There are 19 residues in the CDR3. The J segment lost 4 bases and the V segment lost 1 base, leaving 17 bases of the junction unmatched. The DNA of the CDR3 is TGCGCCAGCAGCTTGCCCGCTCGGGACAGGGACCAATATGGCTATGGCTACACCTTC. It encodes CASSLPARDRDQYGYGYTF.

The rearrangement uses TRBV29-1 and TRBJ2-1, with 11 bases lining up with TRBD2. This CDR3 has 15 amino acids. Trimming cost V 0 bases and J 7 bases; bases outside gene matches: 5. The germline V gene encodes CDR1 SQVTM and CDR2 ANQGSEA. The CDR3 DNA reads as TGCAGCGTTGAAGATCGACTAGCGGGAATGAATGAGCAGTTCTTC. Encoded protein: CSVEDRLAGMNEQFF.

The chain has TRBV6-5 and TRBJ2-7; D call uncertain. V lost 2 bases to trimming and J lost 6 bases, with 5 bases between them. The germline V gene has CDR1 MNHEY and CDR2 SVGAGI. This CDR3 is built from 11 residues. DNA for the CDR3: TGTGCCAGCAGTTACGGCGGCGAGCAGTACTTC. It translates to CASSYGGEQYF.

Comment on this clone: Compared with germline, one end of the junction differs, possibly owing to a read error. The chain has TRBV4-1 and TRBJ1-5; TRBD1 might be the D (6 bases). The germline CDR1 and CDR2 sequences are MGHRA and YSYEKL. The CDR3 is 16 amino acids. CDR3 sequence reads: CASSQPGHLSNQHQHF. CDR3 DNA: TGCGCCAGCAGCCAACCGGGACATTTAAGCAATCAGCACCAGCATTTT.

The chain couples TRBV5-1 to TRBJ2-7, with 12 bases matching TRBD1. Germline assignment: CDR1 SGHRS and CDR2 YFSETQ. Germline trimming cut 3 bases from V and 6 bases from J; bases unmatched to any gene: 13. The CDR3 loop spans 17 amino acids. CDR3 protein: CASSWDAGTGGAGEQYF. The CDR3 coding sequence is TGCGCCAGCAGCTGGGACGCCGGGACAGGGGGCGCGGGCGAGCAGTACTTC.

V and J are TRBV5-1 and TRBJ2-1; D possibly corresponds to TRBD1 (6 bases). V lost 4 bases and J lost 0, with 17 bases in between. This CDR3 has 17 amino acids. Germline-derived CDR1 and CDR2 are SGHRS and YFSETQ. CDR3: CASSQFIGQSSYNEQFF. The CDR3 coding sequence is TGCGCCAGCAGCCAATTCATAGGACAGAGCTCCTACAATGAGCAGTTCTTC.

The chain has TRBV7-3 and TRBJ2-2; TRBD2 agrees at 8 bases. The germline V gene encodes CDR1 SGHTA and CDR2 FQGTGA. With 5 bases clipped from V and 1 base from J, the junction kept 6 bases outside the gene matches. The CDR3 runs to 16 residues. Here the CDR3 DNA reads TGTGCCAGCAGCCCAACTCTAGCGGGGAACACCGGGGAGCTGTTTTTT. Its translation is CASSPTLAGNTGELFF.

The chain uses TRBV30 and TRBJ2-6; TRBD1 is a possible D gene (5 bases). V was trimmed by 0 bases and J by 4 bases, leaving 10 bases between them. CDR3 size: 15 residues. Germline loops: CDR1 GTSNPN, CDR2 SVGIG (reference sequence). CDR3 sequence (DNA): TGTGCCTGGAGTGTAGGGGTACCCGGGGCCAACGTCCTGACTTTC. Encoded protein: CAWSVGVPGANVLTF.

The gene calls are TRBV6-1 and TRBJ1-5; D may be TRBD1 (5 bases). The V gene lost 2 bases and the J gene lost 7 bases, with 15 bases spanning the gap. The CDR3 spans 15 residues. Germline V gene sequence: CDR1 MNHNS, CDR2 SASEGT. For the CDR3, the DNA is TGTGCCAGCAGTGAATCCGGGGGATGGTACCAGCCCCAGCATTTT. Amino acid sequence: CASSESGGWYQPQHF.